The 9 T cell receptor beta chains below were found in one sample sequenced in a study of T cells after yellow fever vaccination. TCRdb ran MiXCR on the 5' RACE reads and lists one entry per CDR3 protein. The sample consists of 65,000 to 70,000 distinct CDR3 sequences, under 6.5% of them appearing once. The source material was CD4+ T cells sorted from PBMCs, sampled about 2 weeks after the first yellow fever vaccination. The receptors shown here come from a man younger than 35 who received the YFV17D yellow fever vaccine.

There are many counts of this clonotype. The V and J genes are TRBV7-9 and TRBJ2-1; weak D call: TRBD1 (5 bases). This CDR3 comprises 14 residues. The V gene's germline CDR1 is SEHNR and CDR2 FQNEAQ (reference sequence). Trimming left V 5 bases short and J 8 bases short, with 16 bases between. CDR3: CASSQLRVGDEQFF. The CDR3 DNA reads TGTGCCAGCAGCCAACTCAGGGTAGGGGATGAGCAGTTCTTC.

This clonotype has ten or more counts. V usage is TRBV20-1 and J usage is TRBJ2-5, with 9 positions matching TRBD2. Germline V gives CDR1 DFQATT, CDR2 SNEGSKA (reference sequence). The V gene end was trimmed by 2 bases and the J gene end by 5 bases; junction bases not matched to a gene: 6. The CDR3 runs 14 residues. CDR3 DNA sequence: TGCAGTGCTAGAATGGCGGGGGGGCGTGAGACCCAGTACTTC. Protein: CSARMAGGRETQYF.

At least ten counts were recorded for this clonotype. The chain recombines TRBV7-2 with TRBJ2-1, with D maybe TRBD2 (7 bases). This CDR3 region has 14 residues. V lost 2 bases and J lost 9, with 14 bases in between. Germline V gene sequence: CDR1 SGHTA, CDR2 FQGNSA. The CDR3 loop is CASSLRGGAPEQFF. DNA of the CDR3: TGTGCCAGCAGCTTACGAGGGGGGGCACCTGAGCAGTTCTTC.

This clonotype appeared a few times. The chain links TRBV14 to TRBJ1-3; D ambiguous. Germline V gene lookup returns CDR1 SGHDN and CDR2 FVKESK. Trimming took 2 bases from V and 4 from J, leaving 3 bases between them. There are 12 residues in the CDR3. In DNA form, the CDR3 reads TGTGCCAGCAGCCAAATGGGAAACACCATATATTTT. Translation: CASSQMGNTIYF.

This clonotype was observed many times. This chain joins TRBV7-6 and TRBJ2-7; no definite D call. Germline V gene sequence: CDR1 SGHVS, CDR2 FNYEAQ. V lost 6 bases and J 3 bases, leaving 12 bases between the germline ends. The CDR3 covers 13 residues. CDR3 nucleotide sequence: TGTGCCAGCAGAAGTATCCCCTTCTACGAGCAGTACTTC. Amino acids: CASRSIPFYEQYF.

This clonotype was seen many times. The chain couples TRBV12-3 or TRBV12-4 to TRBJ2-2, with D possibly being TRBD1 or TRBD2 (5 bases each). The V gene lost 7 bases and the J gene lost 4 bases, with 22 bases spanning the gap. CDR3 length equals 17 residues. The CDR3 spells CASTLLHGADSTGELFF. Written as DNA, the CDR3 is TGTGCCAGCACTCTCCTCCACGGGGCAGATTCCACCGGGGAGCTGTTTTTT.

This clonotype was counted at least ten times. The chain has TRBV12-3 or TRBV12-4 and TRBJ2-1, with D perhaps TRBD2 (6 bases). V lost 5 bases to trimming and J lost 5 bases, with 19 bases between them. The CDR3 covers 16 residues. The CDR3 nucleotides read TGTGCCAGCAGTGCTCTATCCGGGACTGCCCACAATGAGCAGTTCTTC. Protein: CASSALSGTAHNEQFF.

On this clonotype itself: A read error may explain this, as a much larger clone is one base away. V usage is TRBV7-3 and J usage is TRBJ2-5, with no clear D. Germline assignment: CDR1 SGHTA and CDR2 FQGTGA. CDR3 length: 13 amino acids. Trimming stripped 6 bases from V and 4 bases from J, with 12 bases between. CDR3 in amino acids: CASSTGPPETQYF. CDR3 sequence (DNA): TGTGCCAGCAGTACCGGACCGCCAGAGACCCAGTACTTC.

This clonotype was detected many times. The genes are TRBV19 and TRBJ2-5; no firm D call. Germline V lookup: CDR1 LNHDA, CDR2 SQIVND (reference sequence). The V end lost 0 bases, the J end lost 1 base, and 9 bases lay between the germline ends. The CDR3 consists of 15 residues. CDR3 sequence: CASSIDRLSQETQYF. CDR3 in DNA: TGTGCCAGTAGTATAGATAGGCTGAGCCAAGAGACCCAGTACTTC.